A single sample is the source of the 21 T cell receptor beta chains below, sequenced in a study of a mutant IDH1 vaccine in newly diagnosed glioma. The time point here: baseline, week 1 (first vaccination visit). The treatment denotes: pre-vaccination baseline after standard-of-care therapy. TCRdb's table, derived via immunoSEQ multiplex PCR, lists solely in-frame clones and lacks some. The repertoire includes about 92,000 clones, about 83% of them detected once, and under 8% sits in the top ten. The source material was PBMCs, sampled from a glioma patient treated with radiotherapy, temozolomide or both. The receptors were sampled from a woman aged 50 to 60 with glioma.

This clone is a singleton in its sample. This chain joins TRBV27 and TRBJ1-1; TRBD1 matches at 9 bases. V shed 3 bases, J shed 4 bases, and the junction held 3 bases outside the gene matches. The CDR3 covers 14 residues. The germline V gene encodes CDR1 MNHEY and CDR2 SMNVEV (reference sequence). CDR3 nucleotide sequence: TGTGCCAGCAGTTTTCTGGGACAGGGCACTGAAGCTTTCTTT. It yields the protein CASSFLGQGTEAFF.

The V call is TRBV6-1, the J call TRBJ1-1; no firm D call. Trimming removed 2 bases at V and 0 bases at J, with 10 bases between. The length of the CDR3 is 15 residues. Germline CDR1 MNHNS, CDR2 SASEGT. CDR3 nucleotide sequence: TGTGCCAGCAGTGAAACAGTCAGCTTGAACACTGAAGCTTTCTTT. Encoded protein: CASSETVSLNTEAFF.

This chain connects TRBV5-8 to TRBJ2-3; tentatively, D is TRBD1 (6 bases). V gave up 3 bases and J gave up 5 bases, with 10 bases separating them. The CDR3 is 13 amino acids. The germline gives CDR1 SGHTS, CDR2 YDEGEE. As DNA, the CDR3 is TGTGCCAGCAGCTCCTCGACAGGAGATACGCAGTATTTT. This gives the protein CASSSSTGDTQYF.

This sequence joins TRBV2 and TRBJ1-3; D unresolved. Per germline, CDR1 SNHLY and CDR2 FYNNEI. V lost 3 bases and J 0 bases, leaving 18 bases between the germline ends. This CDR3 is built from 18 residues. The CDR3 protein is CASSEGYVWERSGNTIYF. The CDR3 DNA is TGTGCCAGCAGTGAGGGTTATGTGTGGGAACGCTCTGGAAACACCATATATTTT.

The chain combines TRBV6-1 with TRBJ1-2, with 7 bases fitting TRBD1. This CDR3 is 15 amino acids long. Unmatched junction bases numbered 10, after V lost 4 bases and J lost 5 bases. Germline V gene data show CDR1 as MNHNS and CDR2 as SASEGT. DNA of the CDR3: TGTGCCAGCAGTGCTCTCTCAGGGGGGGCGTATGGCTACACCTTC. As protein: CASSALSGGAYGYTF.

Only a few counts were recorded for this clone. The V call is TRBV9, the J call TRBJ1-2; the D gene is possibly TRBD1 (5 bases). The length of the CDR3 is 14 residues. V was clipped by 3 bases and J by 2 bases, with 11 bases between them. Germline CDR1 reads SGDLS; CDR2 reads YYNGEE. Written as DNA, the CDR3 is TGTGCCAGCAGCGGGACGACAGCCAACTATGGCTACACCTTC. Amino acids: CASSGTTANYGYTF.

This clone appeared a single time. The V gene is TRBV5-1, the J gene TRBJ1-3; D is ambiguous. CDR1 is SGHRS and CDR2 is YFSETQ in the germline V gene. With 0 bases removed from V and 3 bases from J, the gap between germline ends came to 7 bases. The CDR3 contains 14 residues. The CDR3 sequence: CASSLGGIGNTIYF. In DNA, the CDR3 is TGCGCCAGCAGCTTGGGGGGAATTGGAAACACCATATATTTT.

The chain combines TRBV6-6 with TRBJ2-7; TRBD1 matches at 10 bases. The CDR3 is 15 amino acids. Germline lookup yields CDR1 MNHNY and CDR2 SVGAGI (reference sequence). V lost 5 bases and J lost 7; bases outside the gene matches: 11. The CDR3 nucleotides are TGTGCCAGCAGTCCTGAGGGACAGGGGAAGAAAGAGCAGTACTTC. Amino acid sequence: CASSPEGQGKKEQYF.

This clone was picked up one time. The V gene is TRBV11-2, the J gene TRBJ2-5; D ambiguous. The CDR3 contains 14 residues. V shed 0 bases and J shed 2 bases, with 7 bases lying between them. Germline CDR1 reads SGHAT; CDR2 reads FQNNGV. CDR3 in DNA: TGTGCCAGCAGCTTAGATCGGCCACAAGAGACCCAGTACTTC. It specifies CASSLDRPQETQYF.

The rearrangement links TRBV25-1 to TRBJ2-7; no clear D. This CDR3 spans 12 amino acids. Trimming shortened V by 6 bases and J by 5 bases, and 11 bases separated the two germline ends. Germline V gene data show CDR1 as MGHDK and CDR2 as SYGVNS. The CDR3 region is CASRAGLNEQYF. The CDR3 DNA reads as TGTGCCAGCAGGGCAGGTTTGAACGAGCAGTACTTC.

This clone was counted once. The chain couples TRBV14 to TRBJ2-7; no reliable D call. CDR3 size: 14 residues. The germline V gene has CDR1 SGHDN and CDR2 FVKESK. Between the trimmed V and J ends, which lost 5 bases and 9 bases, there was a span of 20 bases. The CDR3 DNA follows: TGTGCCAGCAGCATCGGTCAGACCTACGAGGTGCAGTACTTC. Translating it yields CASSIGQTYEVQYF.

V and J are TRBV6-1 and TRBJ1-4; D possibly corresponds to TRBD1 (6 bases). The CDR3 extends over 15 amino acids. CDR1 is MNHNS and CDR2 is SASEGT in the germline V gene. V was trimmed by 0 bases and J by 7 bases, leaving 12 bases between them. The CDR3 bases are TGTGCCAGCAGTGAAGCCCAGGGAGGGGGTGAAAAACTGTTTTTT. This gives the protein CASSEAQGGGEKLFF.

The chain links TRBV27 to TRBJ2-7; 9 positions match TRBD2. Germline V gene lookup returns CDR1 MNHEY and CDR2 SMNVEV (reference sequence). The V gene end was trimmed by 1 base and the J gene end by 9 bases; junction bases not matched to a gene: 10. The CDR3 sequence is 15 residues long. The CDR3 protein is CASSLWIAGEARQYF. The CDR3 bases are TGTGCCAGCAGTTTATGGATAGCGGGGGAGGCGCGGCAGTACTTC.

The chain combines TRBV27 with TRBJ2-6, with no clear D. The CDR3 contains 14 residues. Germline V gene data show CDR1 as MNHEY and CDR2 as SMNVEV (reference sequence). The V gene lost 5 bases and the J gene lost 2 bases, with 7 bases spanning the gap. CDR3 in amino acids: CASSAVAGANVLTF. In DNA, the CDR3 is TGTGCCAGCAGTGCCGTAGCTGGGGCCAACGTCCTGACTTTC.

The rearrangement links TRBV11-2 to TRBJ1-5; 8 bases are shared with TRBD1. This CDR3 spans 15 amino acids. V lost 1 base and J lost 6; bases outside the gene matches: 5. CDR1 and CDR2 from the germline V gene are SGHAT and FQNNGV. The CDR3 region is CASSLGQGAFQPQHF. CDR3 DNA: TGTGCCAGCAGCTTAGGGCAGGGGGCGTTTCAGCCCCAGCATTTT.

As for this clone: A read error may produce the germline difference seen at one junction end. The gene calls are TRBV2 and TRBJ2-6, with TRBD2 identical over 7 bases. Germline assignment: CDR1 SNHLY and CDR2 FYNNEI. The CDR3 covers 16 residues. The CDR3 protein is CASTEGRGFGANVLTF. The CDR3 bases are TGTGCCAGCACTGAAGGGCGGGGGTTTGGGGCCAACGTCCTGACTTTC.

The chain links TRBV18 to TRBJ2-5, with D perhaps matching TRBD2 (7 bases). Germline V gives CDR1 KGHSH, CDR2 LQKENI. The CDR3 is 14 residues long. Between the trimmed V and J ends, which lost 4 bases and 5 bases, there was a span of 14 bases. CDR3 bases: TGTGCCAGCTCACTCACGGGGGGCCGGGAGACCCAGTACTTC. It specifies CASSLTGGRETQYF.

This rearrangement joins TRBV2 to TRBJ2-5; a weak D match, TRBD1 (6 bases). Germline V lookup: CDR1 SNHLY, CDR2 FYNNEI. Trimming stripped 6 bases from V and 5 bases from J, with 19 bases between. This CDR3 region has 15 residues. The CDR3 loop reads CASRGTNGFRETQYF. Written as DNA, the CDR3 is TGTGCCAGCAGAGGGACAAACGGTTTTAGGGAGACCCAGTACTTC.

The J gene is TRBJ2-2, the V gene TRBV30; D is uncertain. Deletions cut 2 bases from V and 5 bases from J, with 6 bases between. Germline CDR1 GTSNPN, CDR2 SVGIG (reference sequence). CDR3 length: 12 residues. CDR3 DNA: TGTGCCTGGAGTAAGCGAACCGGGGAGCTGTTTTTT. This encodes CAWSKRTGELFF.

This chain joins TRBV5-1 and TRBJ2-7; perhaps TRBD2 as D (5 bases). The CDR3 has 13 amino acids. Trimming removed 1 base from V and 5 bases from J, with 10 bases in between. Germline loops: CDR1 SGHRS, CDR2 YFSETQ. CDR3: CASSLKGSHEQYF. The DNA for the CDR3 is TGCGCCAGCAGCTTGAAAGGGAGCCACGAGCAGTACTTC. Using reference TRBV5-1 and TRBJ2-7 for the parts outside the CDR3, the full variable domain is KAGVTQTPRYLIKTRGQQVTLSCSPISGHRSVSWYQQTPGQGLQFLFEYFSETQRNKGNFPGRFSGRQFSNSRSEMNVSTLELGDSALYLCASSLKGSHEQYFGPGTRLTVT.

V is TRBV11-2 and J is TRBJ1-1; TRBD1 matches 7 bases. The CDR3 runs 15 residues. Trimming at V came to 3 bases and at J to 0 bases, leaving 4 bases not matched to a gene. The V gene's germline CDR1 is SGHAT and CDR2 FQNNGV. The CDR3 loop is CASSFPGGLNTEAFF. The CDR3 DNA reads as TGTGCCAGCAGCTTTCCAGGGGGTTTGAACACTGAAGCTTTCTTT. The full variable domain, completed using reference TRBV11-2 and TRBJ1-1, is EAGVAQSPRYKIIEKRQSVAFWCNPISGHATLYWYQQILGQGPKLLIQFQNNGVVDDSQLPKDRFSAERLKGVDSTLKIQPAKLEDSAVYLCASSFPGGLNTEAFFGQGTRLTVV.